The source of this TCR beta chain is a study of human T cells and chemical hapten exposure. Notes on the study in general: TCRs exceeding a frequency of 1 in 1000 stayed unchanged under DPC sensitization.

TCRdb reanalysed the RACE reads using MiXCR and keeps one entry per CDR3 protein. Of some 350,000 distinct CDR3 sequences listed, more than 5% were seen once; the top ten hold about 5%. Trimming took off 5 bases at V and 0 bases at J, with 11 bases between the two ends. CDR1 is MNHNY and CDR2 is SVGAGI in the germline V gene (reference sequence). The CDR3 has 16 residues. At least ten counts were recorded for this clonotype. Antigen specificity is unknown. Time point in this sample: patch test 2, 6 weeks after DPC sensitization. Treatment here: therapeutic diphenylcyclopropenone sensitization with weekly scalp DPC.

The rearrangement uses TRBV6-6 and TRBJ2-6, with D possibly being TRBD1 (5 bases). The source of this sequence is a woman between 18 and 29 years old with alopecia areata. Some clones in this sample may be carry-over from other donors' samples. The material was whole blood, obtained in connection with sensitization to the hapten diphenylcyclopropenone (DPC). The CDR3 reads CASSVIRGSGANVLTF. The CDR3 DNA is TGTGCCAGCAGTGTAATTAGGGGCTCTGGGGCCAACGTCCTGACTTTC.